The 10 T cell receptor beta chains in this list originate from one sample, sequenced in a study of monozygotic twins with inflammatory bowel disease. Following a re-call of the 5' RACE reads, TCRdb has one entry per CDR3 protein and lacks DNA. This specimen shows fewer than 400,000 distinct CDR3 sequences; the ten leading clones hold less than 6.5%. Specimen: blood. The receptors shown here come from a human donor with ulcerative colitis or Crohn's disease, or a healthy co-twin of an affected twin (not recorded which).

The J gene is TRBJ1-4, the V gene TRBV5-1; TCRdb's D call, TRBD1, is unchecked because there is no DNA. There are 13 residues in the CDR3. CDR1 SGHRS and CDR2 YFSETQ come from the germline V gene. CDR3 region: CASSQGQGGKLFF.

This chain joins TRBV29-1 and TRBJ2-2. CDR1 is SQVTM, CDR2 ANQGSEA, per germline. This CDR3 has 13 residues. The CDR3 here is CSVEDFTVGELFF.

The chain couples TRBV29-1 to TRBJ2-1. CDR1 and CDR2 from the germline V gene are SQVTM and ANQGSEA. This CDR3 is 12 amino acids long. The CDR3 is CSVATPWDEQFF.

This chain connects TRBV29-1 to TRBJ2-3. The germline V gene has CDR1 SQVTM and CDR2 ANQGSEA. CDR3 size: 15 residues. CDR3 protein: CSVESAETSTDTQYF.

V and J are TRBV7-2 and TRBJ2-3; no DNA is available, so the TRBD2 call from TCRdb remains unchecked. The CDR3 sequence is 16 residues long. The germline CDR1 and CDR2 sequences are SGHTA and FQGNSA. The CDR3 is CASSIGLAGHTDTQYF.

The CDR3 here is CASTSSGSPVEQYF. The chain is built from TRBV28 and TRBJ2-7; with no DNA, the TCRdb D assignment of TRBD2 cannot be verified. Per the germline V gene, CDR1 is MDHEN and CDR2 is SYDVKM. The CDR3 covers 14 residues. Full variable domain (missing parts from reference TRBV28 and TRBJ2-7): DVKVTQSSRYLVKRTGEKVFLECVQDMDHENMFWYRQDPGLGLRLIYFSYDVKMKEKGDIPEGYSVSREKKERFSLILESASTNQTSMYLCASTSSGSPVEQYFGPGTRLTVT.

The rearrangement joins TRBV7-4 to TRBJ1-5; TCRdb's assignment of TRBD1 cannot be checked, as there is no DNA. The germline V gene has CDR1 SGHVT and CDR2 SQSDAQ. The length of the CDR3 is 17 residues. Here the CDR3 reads CASSLIRPPVSNQPQHF.

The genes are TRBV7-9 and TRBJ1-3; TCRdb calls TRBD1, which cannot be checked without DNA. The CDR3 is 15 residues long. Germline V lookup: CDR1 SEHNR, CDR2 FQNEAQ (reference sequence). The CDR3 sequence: CASSFYRAEGDTIYF.

The CDR3 loop is CASSTRVADTQYF. This sequence joins TRBV5-5 and TRBJ2-3; the D call from TCRdb, TRBD1, cannot be confirmed without DNA. The CDR3 is 13 residues long. CDR1 SGHKS and CDR2 YYEKEE come from the germline V gene (reference sequence).

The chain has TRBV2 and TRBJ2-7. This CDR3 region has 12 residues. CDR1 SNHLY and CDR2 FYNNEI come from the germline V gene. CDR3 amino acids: CASRPVASDQYF.